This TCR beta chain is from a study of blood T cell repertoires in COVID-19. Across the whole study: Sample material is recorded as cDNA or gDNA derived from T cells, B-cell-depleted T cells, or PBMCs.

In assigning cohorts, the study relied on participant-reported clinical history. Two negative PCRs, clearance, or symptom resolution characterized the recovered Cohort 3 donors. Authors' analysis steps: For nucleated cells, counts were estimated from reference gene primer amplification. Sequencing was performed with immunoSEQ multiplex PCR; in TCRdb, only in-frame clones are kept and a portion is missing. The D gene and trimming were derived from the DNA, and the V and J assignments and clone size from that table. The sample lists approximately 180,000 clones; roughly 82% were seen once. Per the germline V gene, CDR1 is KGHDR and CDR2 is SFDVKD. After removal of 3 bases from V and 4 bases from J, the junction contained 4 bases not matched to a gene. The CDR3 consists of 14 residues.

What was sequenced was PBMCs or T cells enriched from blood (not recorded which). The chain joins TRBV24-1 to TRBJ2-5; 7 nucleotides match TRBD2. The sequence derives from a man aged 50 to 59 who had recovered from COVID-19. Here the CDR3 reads CATSDIWGGETQYF. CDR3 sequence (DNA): TGTGCCACCAGTGATATTTGGGGGGGAGAGACCCAGTACTTC.